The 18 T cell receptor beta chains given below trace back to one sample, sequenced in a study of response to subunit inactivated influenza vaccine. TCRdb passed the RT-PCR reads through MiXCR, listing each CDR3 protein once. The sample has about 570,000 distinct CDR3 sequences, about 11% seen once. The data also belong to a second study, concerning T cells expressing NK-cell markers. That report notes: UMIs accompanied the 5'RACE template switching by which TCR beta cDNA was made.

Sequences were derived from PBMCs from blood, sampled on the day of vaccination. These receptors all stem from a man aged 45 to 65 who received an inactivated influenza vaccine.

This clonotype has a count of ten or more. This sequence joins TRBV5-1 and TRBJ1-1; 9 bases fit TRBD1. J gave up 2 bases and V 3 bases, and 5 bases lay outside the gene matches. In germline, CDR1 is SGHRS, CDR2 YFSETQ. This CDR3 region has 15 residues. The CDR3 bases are TGCGCCAGCAGCTCCCTGGGACAGGGTAACACTGAAGCTTTCTTT. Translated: CASSSLGQGNTEAFF.

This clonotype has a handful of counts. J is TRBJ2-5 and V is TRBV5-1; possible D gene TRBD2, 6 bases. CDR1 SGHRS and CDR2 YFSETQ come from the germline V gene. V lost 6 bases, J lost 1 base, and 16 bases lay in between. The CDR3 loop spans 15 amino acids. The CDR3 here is CASTGGAGPQETQYF. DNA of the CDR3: TGCGCCAGCACAGGAGGGGCGGGACCCCAAGAGACCCAGTACTTC.

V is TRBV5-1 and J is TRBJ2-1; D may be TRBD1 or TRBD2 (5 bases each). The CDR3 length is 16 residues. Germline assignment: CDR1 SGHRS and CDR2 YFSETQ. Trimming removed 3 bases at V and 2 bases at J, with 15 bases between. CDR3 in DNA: TGCGCCAGCAGCTGGACTGGGACCGGAGCCTACAATGAGCAGTTCTTC. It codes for CASSWTGTGAYNEQFF.

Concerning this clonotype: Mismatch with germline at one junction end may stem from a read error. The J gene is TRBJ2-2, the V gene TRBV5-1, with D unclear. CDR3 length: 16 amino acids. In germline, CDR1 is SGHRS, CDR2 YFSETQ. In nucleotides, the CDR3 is TGCGCCTGCAGCTTGGTTGGGCAGGCGAGCACCGGGGAGCTGTTTTTT. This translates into CACSLVGQASTGELFF.

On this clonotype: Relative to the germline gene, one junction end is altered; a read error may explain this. DNA of the CDR3: TGTGCCAGCAGTTCCTGGAACAGGGAGAAGTCATACAGTGAGCAGTTCTTC. Translating it yields CASSSWNREKSYSEQFF. The chain uses TRBV6-5 and TRBJ2-1, with D possibly being TRBD1 (6 bases). This CDR3 has 17 amino acids. Germline V gene lookup returns CDR1 MNHEY and CDR2 SVGAGI.

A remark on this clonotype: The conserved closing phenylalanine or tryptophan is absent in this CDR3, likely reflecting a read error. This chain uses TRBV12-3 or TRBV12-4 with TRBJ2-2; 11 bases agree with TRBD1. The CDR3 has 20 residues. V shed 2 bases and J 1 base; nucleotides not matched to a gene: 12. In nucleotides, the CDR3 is TGTGCCAGCAGTTTATGGGGCCCAATCGGGACAGGGGGGAACACCGGGGAGCTGTTTCTT. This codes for CASSLWGPIGTGGNTGELFL.

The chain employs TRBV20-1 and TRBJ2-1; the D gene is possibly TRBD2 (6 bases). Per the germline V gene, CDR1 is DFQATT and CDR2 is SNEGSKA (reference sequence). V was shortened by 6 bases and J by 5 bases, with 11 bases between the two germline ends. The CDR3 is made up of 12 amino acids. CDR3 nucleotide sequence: TGCAGTGCCGCGGGACCCAACAATGAGCAGTTCTTC. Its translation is CSAAGPNNEQFF.

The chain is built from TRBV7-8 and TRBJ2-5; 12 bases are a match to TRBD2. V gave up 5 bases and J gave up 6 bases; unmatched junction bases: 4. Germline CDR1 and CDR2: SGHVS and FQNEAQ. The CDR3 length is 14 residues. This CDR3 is CASSLGLAGQTQYF. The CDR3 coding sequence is TGTGCCAGCAGCCTCGGACTAGCGGGACAGACCCAGTACTTC.

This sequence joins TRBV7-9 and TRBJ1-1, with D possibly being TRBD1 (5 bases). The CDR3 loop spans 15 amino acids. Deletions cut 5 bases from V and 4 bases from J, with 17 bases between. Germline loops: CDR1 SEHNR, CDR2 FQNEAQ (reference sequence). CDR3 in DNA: TGTGCCAGCAGCGAGAACGGGGCACAGAGCACTGAAGCTTTCTTT. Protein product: CASSENGAQSTEAFF.

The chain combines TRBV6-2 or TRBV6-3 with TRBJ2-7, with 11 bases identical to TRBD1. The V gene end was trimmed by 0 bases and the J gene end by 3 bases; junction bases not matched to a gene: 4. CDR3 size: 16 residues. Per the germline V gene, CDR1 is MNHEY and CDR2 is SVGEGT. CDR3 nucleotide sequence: TGTGCCAGCAGTTACTCCACCGGGACAGGGGGCTACGAGCAGTACTTC. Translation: CASSYSTGTGGYEQYF.

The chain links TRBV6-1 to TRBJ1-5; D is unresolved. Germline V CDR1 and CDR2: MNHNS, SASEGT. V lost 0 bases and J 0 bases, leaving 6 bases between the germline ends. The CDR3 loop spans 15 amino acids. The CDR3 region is CASSEAVGSNQPQHF. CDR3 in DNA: TGTGCCAGCAGTGAAGCCGTGGGTAGCAATCAGCCCCAGCATTTT.

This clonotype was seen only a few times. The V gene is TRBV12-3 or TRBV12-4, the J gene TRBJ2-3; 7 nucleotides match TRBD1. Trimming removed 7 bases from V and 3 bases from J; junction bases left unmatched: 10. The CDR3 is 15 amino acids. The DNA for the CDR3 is TGTGCCAGCAATCCACAGGGGTTAGTAACAGATACGCAGTATTTT. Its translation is CASNPQGLVTDTQYF.

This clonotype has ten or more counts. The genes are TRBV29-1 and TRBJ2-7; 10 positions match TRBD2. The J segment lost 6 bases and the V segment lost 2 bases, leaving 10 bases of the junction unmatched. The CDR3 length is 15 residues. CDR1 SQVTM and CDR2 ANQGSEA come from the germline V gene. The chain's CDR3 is CSVESPSGSFGEQYF. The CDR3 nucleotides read TGCAGCGTTGAATCCCCTAGCGGGAGTTTTGGCGAGCAGTACTTC.

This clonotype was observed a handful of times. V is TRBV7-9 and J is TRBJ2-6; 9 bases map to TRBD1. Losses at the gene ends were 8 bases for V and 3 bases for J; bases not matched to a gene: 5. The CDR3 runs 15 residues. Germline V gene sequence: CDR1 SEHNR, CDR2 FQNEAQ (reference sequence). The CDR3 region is CASSDRGGGANVLTF. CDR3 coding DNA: TGTGCCAGCTCGGACAGGGGTGGTGGGGCCAACGTCCTGACTTTC. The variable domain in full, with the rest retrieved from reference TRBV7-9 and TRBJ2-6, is DTGVSQNPRHKITKRGQNVTFRCDPISEHNRLYWYRQTLGQGPEFLTYFQNEAQLEKSRLLSDRFSAERPKGSFSTLEIQRTEQGDSAMYLCASSDRGGGANVLTFGAGSRLTVL.

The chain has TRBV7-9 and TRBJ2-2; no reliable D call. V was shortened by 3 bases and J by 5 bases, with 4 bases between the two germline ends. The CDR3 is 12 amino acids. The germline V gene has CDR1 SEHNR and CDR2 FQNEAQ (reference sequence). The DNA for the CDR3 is TGTGCCAGCAGCTTCATGACCGGGGAGCTGTTTTTT. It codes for CASSFMTGELFF.

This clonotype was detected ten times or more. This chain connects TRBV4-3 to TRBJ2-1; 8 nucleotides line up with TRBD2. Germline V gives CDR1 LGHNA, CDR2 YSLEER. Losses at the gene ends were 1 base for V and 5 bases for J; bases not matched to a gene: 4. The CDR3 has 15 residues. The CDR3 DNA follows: TGCGCCAGCAGCCAAGGGACTAGCCCTCACAATGAGCAGTTCTTC. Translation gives CASSQGTSPHNEQFF.

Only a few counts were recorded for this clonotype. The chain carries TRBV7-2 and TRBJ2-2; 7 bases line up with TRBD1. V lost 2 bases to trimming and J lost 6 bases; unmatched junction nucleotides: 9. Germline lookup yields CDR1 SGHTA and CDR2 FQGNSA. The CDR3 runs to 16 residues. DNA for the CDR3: TGTGCCAGCAGCTTAAGGGGGCAGGGTAAATCCGGGGAGCTGTTTTTT. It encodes CASSLRGQGKSGELFF.

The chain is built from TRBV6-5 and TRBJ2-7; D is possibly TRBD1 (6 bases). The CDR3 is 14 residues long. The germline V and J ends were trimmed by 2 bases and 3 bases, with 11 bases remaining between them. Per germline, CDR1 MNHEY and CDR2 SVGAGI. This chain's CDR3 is CASSYAQGIYEQYF. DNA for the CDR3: TGTGCCAGCAGTTACGCCCAGGGGATCTACGAGCAGTACTTC.